The 30 T cell receptor beta chains presented below share a single source sample, sequenced in a study of response to subunit inactivated influenza vaccine. Via MiXCR, TCRdb re-called the RT-PCR reads, giving one row per CDR3 protein. This table holds around 850,000 distinct CDR3 sequences, less than 20% found once. The sequenced sample was PBMCs from blood, obtained 5 days after vaccination. The receptors originated from a man between 45 and 60 years old who received an inactivated influenza vaccine.

This clonotype came up many times. This chain connects TRBV9 to TRBJ2-7, with D hard to call. The germline V gene encodes CDR1 SGDLS and CDR2 YYNGEE. The V gene lost 5 bases and the J gene lost 3 bases, with 15 bases spanning the gap. This CDR3 is built from 14 residues. The CDR3 DNA reads TGTGCCAGCAGTCCCTTGATATGGGGCTACGAGCAGTACTTC. Its protein product is CASSPLIWGYEQYF. The full variable domain, rest sourced from reference TRBV9 and TRBJ2-7, is DSGVTQTPKHLITATGQRVTLRCSPRSGDLSVYWYQQSLDQGLQFLIQYYNGEERAKGNILERFSAQQFPDLHSELNLSSLELGDSALYFCASSPLIWGYEQYFGPGTRLTVT.

This rearrangement joins TRBV7-9 to TRBJ2-5; 7 bases match TRBD2. The CDR3 has 15 residues. The ends lost 6 bases at V and 1 base at J; junction bases unmatched: 8. Germline assignment: CDR1 SEHNR and CDR2 FQNEAQ (reference sequence). CDR3 sequence (DNA): TGTGCCAGCAGTCCTGGGGACTATTTCCAAGAGACCCAGTACTTC. Protein product: CASSPGDYFQETQYF.

The V and J genes are TRBV3-1 and TRBJ2-2, with unresolved D. The ends were cut back, 7 bases at V and 0 bases at J, with 12 bases in the middle. The CDR3 has 15 residues. From germline, CDR1 is LGHDT and CDR2 YNNKEL (reference sequence). As DNA, the CDR3 is TGTGCCAGCAACCTGGGATTCGCGAACACCGGGGAGCTGTTTTTT. Translation gives CASNLGFANTGELFF.

The gene calls are TRBV3-1 and TRBJ2-7; the D gene is possibly TRBD2 (6 bases). V was pared by 4 bases and J by 4 bases, with 14 bases between. The CDR3 loop spans 14 amino acids. From germline, CDR1 is LGHDT and CDR2 YNNKEL (reference sequence). The CDR3 sequence: CASSLGRREYEQYF. In nucleotides, the CDR3 is TGTGCCAGCAGCCTTGGGCGGAGGGAATACGAGCAGTACTTC.

This clonotype was observed at least ten times. The J gene is TRBJ2-5, the V gene TRBV10-3; a possible D gene is TRBD1 (5 bases). V was trimmed by 3 bases and J by 5 bases, leaving 13 bases between them. Germline V gene lookup returns CDR1 ENHRY and CDR2 SYGVKD. The CDR3 has 14 residues. The CDR3 DNA follows: TGTGCCATCAGTGAATTGGCAGGGAAGGAGACCCAGTACTTC. This encodes CAISELAGKETQYF.

The genes are TRBV6-5 and TRBJ2-7, with 8 bases lining up with TRBD1. The CDR3 contains 18 residues. CDR1 is MNHEY, CDR2 SVGAGI, per germline. Losses at the gene ends were 0 bases for V and 2 bases for J; bases not matched to a gene: 12. CDR3 sequence: CASSYSLGRQGFPYEQYF. DNA of the CDR3: TGTGCCAGCAGTTACTCGCTCGGGCGACAGGGGTTCCCCTACGAGCAGTACTTC.

The chain couples TRBV7-2 to TRBJ1-3; D is unclear. The V gene lost 2 bases and the J gene lost 0 bases, with 8 bases spanning the gap. CDR3 length equals 15 residues. CDR1 and CDR2 from the germline V gene are SGHTA and FQGNSA. CDR3 loop: CASSLTASSGNTIYF. The CDR3 DNA reads TGTGCCAGCAGCTTAACAGCCAGCTCTGGAAACACCATATATTTT.

The J gene is TRBJ2-1, the V gene TRBV20-1, with a possible D match to TRBD1 (6 bases). The germline CDR1 and CDR2 sequences are DFQATT and SNEGSKA (reference sequence). This CDR3 comprises 15 residues. Trimming removed 5 bases at V and 1 base at J, with 15 bases between. CDR3 DNA sequence: TGCAGTGCTGACCAACAGGGAAAGTCCTACAATGAGCAGTTCTTC. As protein: CSADQQGKSYNEQFF.

The sample holds many counts of this clonotype. V gene TRBV6-2 or TRBV6-3 combines with J gene TRBJ1-5, with D possibly matching TRBD1 (5 bases). Deletions cut 0 bases from V and 4 bases from J, with 10 bases between. The CDR3 consists of 15 residues. CDR1 and CDR2 (germline): MNHEY, SVGEGT. CDR3 DNA sequence: TGTGCCAGCAGTTACTCGTTCCGGGGGAATCAGCCCCAGCATTTT. This gives the protein CASSYSFRGNQPQHF.

This clonotype turned up a few times. CDR3: CASSPQGILSGYTF. The CDR3 DNA follows: TGTGCCAGCAGTCCCCAGGGGATCCTATCTGGCTACACCTTC. The chain links TRBV12-3 or TRBV12-4 to TRBJ1-2; D perhaps matches TRBD1 (6 bases). This CDR3 has 14 amino acids. Trimming shortened V by 5 bases and J by 7 bases, and 17 bases separated the two germline ends.

This clonotype showed up many times. The chain combines TRBV4-2 with TRBJ2-7; no firm D call. From germline, CDR1 is LGHNA and CDR2 YNFKEQ. The V end lost 1 base, the J end lost 5 bases, and 3 bases lay between the germline ends. There are 11 residues in the CDR3. The DNA of the CDR3 is TGTGCCAGCAGCCAAGGGGACGAGCAGTACTTC. This sequence encodes CASSQGDEQYF.

V and J are TRBV11-2 and TRBJ2-3; 7 bases map to TRBD1. Germline V gene lookup returns CDR1 SGHAT and CDR2 FQNNGV. The CDR3 runs to 15 residues. V was pared by 5 bases and J by 1 base, with 6 bases of the junction left unmatched. CDR3 in amino acids: CASSHQTGRTDTQYF. CDR3 nucleotides: TGTGCCAGCAGCCACCAGACAGGGCGCACAGATACGCAGTATTTT.

This clonotype was seen a few times. This sequence joins TRBV6-2 or TRBV6-3 and TRBJ2-2, with D uncertain. The V end was cut by 2 bases, the J end by 6 bases, with 19 bases between. Germline lookup yields CDR1 MNHEY and CDR2 SVGEGT. The CDR3 has 17 residues. In nucleotides, the CDR3 is TGTGCCAGCAGTTACACCAAATATAAGGCACCGGCCGGGGAGCTGTTTTTT. It encodes CASSYTKYKAPAGELFF.

The chain couples TRBV20-1 to TRBJ1-1; 7 nucleotides line up with TRBD1. CDR3 length: 14 amino acids. V was clipped by 1 base and J by 5 bases; unmatched bases: 7. CDR1 and CDR2 from the germline V gene are DFQATT and SNEGSKA (reference sequence). CDR3: CSARAPGGGTEAFF. The CDR3 bases are TGCAGTGCTAGAGCCCCAGGGGGTGGAACTGAAGCTTTCTTT.

This clonotype was seen more than once but under ten times. The chain joins TRBV6-2 or TRBV6-3 to TRBJ2-2, with TRBD2 identical over 11 bases. Germline CDR1 and CDR2: MNHEY and SVGEGT. V lost 7 bases to trimming and J lost 4 bases; unmatched junction nucleotides: 8. The CDR3 is 16 amino acids. Written as DNA, the CDR3 is TGTGCCAGCACTTTACCGGGACTAGCGGCCACCGGGGAGCTGTTTTTT. Translating gives CASTLPGLAATGELFF.

This chain links TRBV7-9 with TRBJ2-4; D is uncertain. The germline V gene encodes CDR1 SEHNR and CDR2 FQNEAQ (reference sequence). CDR3 length: 15 residues. Trimming left V 5 bases short and J 0 bases short, with 11 bases between. The CDR3 DNA is TGTGCCAGCAGCGCCGACAAATTAGCCAAAAACATTCAGTACTTC. Encoded protein: CASSADKLAKNIQYF.

This clonotype showed up many times. This chain uses TRBV29-1 with TRBJ2-5; D is possibly TRBD2 (5 bases). Trimming left V 0 bases short and J 4 bases short, with 15 bases between. The CDR3 consists of 15 residues. The germline CDR1 and CDR2 sequences are SQVTM and ANQGSEA. For the CDR3, the DNA is TGCAGCGTTGAAGATACCGGGGTTGGCGGAGAGACCCAGTACTTC. Its translation: CSVEDTGVGGETQYF.

This clonotype was observed a few times. The V call is TRBV19, the J call TRBJ2-1; 9 bases agree with TRBD2. With 2 bases clipped from V and 4 bases from J, the junction kept 6 bases outside the gene matches. The germline gives CDR1 LNHDA, CDR2 SQIVND (reference sequence). CDR3 length: 16 residues. CDR3 sequence: CASSILSGGPYNEQFF. For the CDR3, the DNA is TGTGCCAGTAGTATACTGAGCGGGGGGCCGTACAATGAGCAGTTCTTC.

This clonotype was detected only a few times. V gene TRBV6-6 combines with J gene TRBJ2-7; D unclear. Germline lookup yields CDR1 MNHNY and CDR2 SVGAGI (reference sequence). This CDR3 is 12 amino acids long. Trimming removed 2 bases at V and 3 bases at J, with 5 bases between. This chain's CDR3 is CASSYADYEQYF. The CDR3 DNA is TGTGCCAGCAGTTACGCTGACTACGAGCAGTACTTC.

The chain has TRBV28 and TRBJ2-7; TRBD1 matches 9 bases. The CDR3 has 16 residues. V lost 5 bases to trimming and J lost 2 bases; unmatched junction nucleotides: 10. Germline V gene data show CDR1 as MDHEN and CDR2 as SYDVKM. In DNA, the CDR3 is TGTGCCAGCAGTCTGACTCCGGGACAGGGAACCTACGAGCAGTACTTC. Protein: CASSLTPGQGTYEQYF.

This clonotype was found a few times. The gene calls are TRBV18 and TRBJ1-1, with 7 bases aligning to TRBD1. The CDR3 has 14 amino acids. Germline-derived CDR1 and CDR2 are KGHSH and LQKENI. J lost 5 bases, V lost 6 bases, and 9 bases had no gene match. Written as DNA, the CDR3 is TGTGCCAGCTCGCCTTCTGGGACAGCTACTGAAGCTTTCTTT. Translated, it gives CASSPSGTATEAFF.

V gene TRBV7-9 combines with J gene TRBJ2-5; 7 nucleotides match TRBD1. The CDR3 runs 15 residues. CDR1 SEHNR and CDR2 FQNEAQ come from the germline V gene (reference sequence). V was clipped by 5 bases and J by 4 bases; unmatched bases: 10. CDR3 sequence: CASSGWMTGTETQYF. CDR3 nucleotides: TGTGCCAGCAGCGGCTGGATGACAGGGACAGAGACCCAGTACTTC.

V and J are TRBV30 and TRBJ1-6; weak D call: TRBD1 (5 bases). V was shortened by 2 bases and J by 1 base, with 15 bases between the two germline ends. The germline CDR1 and CDR2 sequences are GTSNPN and SVGIG (reference sequence). The CDR3 contains 17 residues. The CDR3 sequence is CAWSTGGGFSYNSPLHF. Here the CDR3 DNA reads TGTGCCTGGAGTACCGGGGGGGGTTTTTCCTATAATTCACCCCTCCACTTT.

This clonotype was seen more than once but under ten times. The V and J genes are TRBV18 and TRBJ2-1, with 8 bases that match TRBD2. The germline CDR1 and CDR2 sequences are KGHSH and LQKENI. With 0 bases clipped from V and 0 bases from J, the junction kept 10 bases outside the gene matches. This CDR3 is 19 amino acids long. The CDR3 sequence is CASSPPWAGGSSSYNEQFF. CDR3 coding DNA: TGTGCCAGCTCACCACCCTGGGCGGGGGGCTCCAGCTCCTACAATGAGCAGTTCTTC.

V usage is TRBV10-3 and J usage is TRBJ1-6, with D unresolved. The V gene lost 6 bases and the J gene lost 5 bases, with 11 bases spanning the gap. The germline CDR1 and CDR2 sequences are ENHRY and SYGVKD. The CDR3 spans 14 residues. CDR3 in amino acids: CAIRSNSDNSPLHF. As DNA, the CDR3 is TGTGCCATCAGAAGTAACAGCGATAATTCACCCCTCCACTTT.

The V gene is TRBV7-2, the J gene TRBJ1-1, with D uncertain. The ends were cut back, 1 base at V and 8 bases at J, with 14 bases in the middle. This CDR3 has 14 amino acids. Germline V gene data show CDR1 as SGHTA and CDR2 as FQGNSA. CDR3 sequence reads: CASSLVLAAEEAFF. In nucleotides, the CDR3 is TGTGCCAGCAGCTTAGTTTTAGCGGCAGAAGAAGCTTTCTTT.

With respect to this clonotype: The junction differs from germline at one of its ends, possibly a read error. The V and J genes are TRBV29-1 and TRBJ2-3; TRBD1 agrees at 7 bases. Germline V gene lookup returns CDR1 SQVTM and CDR2 ANQGSEA. This CDR3 has 13 amino acids. The chain's CDR3 is CSVPTGPADTHYF. The DNA of the CDR3 is TGCAGCGTCCCGACAGGGCCCGCAGATACGCATTATTTT.

This clonotype was counted only a few times. CDR3 sequence: CASSEAPRGGETQYF. The CDR3, as DNA: TGTGCCAGCAGTGAAGCGCCTAGGGGGGGAGAGACCCAGTACTTC. This chain links TRBV6-1 with TRBJ2-5; TRBD2 might be the D (7 bases). CDR3 size: 15 residues. Germline loops: CDR1 MNHNS, CDR2 SASEGT. The V end lost 0 bases, the J end lost 4 bases, and 12 bases lay between the germline ends.

This clonotype was seen just once. V gene TRBV4-1 combines with J gene TRBJ2-7; the match to TRBD2 covers 10 bases. Germline values: CDR1 MGHRA, CDR2 YSYEKL. There are 16 residues in the CDR3. The V segment lost 4 bases and the J segment 3 bases; nucleotides outside the gene matches: 9. In DNA, the CDR3 is TGCGCCAGCAGCCCACGGGAGATAGCGGGGGGCTACGAGCAGTACTTC. Translated: CASSPREIAGGYEQYF.

Only a few counts were recorded for this clonotype. The CDR3 DNA reads as TGCGCCAGCAGCCAGGCCACAGGGGGTCAAGAGACCCAGTACTTC. This translates into CASSQATGGQETQYF. V is TRBV4-3 and J is TRBJ2-5; 8 positions match TRBD1. The germline V gene encodes CDR1 LGHNA and CDR2 YSLEER. The CDR3 has 15 amino acids. Trimming took 3 bases from V and 2 from J; bases not matched to a gene: 5.